The clone carrying this T cell receptor beta chain rates as medium-sized (0.01 to 0.1%). Its antigen is not known. This record comes from a study of neurological immune-mediated disorders. Study outcomes and limitations: No sharing of CDR3 amino acid sequences was observed among expanded clones across subjects, suggesting private repertoires in all groups.

cDNA was made by 5'RACE with 10-nucleotide random UMIs. TCRdb analysed the 5' RACE reads with MiXCR anew, one entry per CDR3 protein. The table lists 40,000 or so distinct CDR3 sequences, approximately 15% of them singletons, with approximately 10% in the top ten. Time point of the sample: longitudinal time-point 3. The sequence was collected from a young man in good health. Sequencing was carried out using PBMCs.

CDR3: CSARAWDREETQYF. CDR3 sequence (DNA): TGCAGTGCTAGAGCCTGGGACAGAGAAGAGACCCAGTACTTC. The rearrangement links TRBV20-1 to TRBJ2-5, with TRBD1 matching 7 bases. This CDR3 region has 14 residues. Looked up from germline, CDR1 is DFQATT and CDR2 is SNEGSKA (reference sequence). V shed 1 base, J shed 3 bases, and the junction held 5 bases outside the gene matches.